The clone carrying this TCR beta chain occurred a few times. Antigen specificity is unknown. Reverse transcription of approximately 0.55 ug total RNA with a constant-region primer produced TCR beta cDNA. Slightly modified ARM-PCR served as the procedure for the TCR beta libraries. These libraries came from three rounds of nested multiplex PCR. Rounds one and two of PCR, each of 10 cycles, were primed with TRBV1-TRBV30 forward primers and a C-beta reverse primer. TCRdb processed the multiplex PCR reads anew with MiXCR; each CDR3 protein has one entry. The sample includes roughly 120,000 distinct CDR3 sequences, around 65% of them seen just once. From approximately 20-30 mg of unsorted bulk tissue, DNA and RNA were co-extracted together. The source of the sample is a study of tumor-infiltrating lymphocytes in primary liver carcinoma. The overall study: Stage T1-T3 N0M0 and a size of 4.2 to 10 cm characterized the tumors. Regardless of tissue type, samples showed similar yields of roughly 3.5 to 7.5 million productive TCRbeta reads. Points from the study as a whole: Blood trailed tumors significantly in top-250-clone fraction (p = 0.039).

The germline gives CDR1 SGHAT, CDR2 FQNNGV. There are 15 residues in the CDR3. V was pared by 4 bases and J by 2 bases, with 14 bases between. The chain recombines TRBV11-2 with TRBJ1-1, with D unclear. Material: tumor-adjacent normal liver tissue. The TCR was taken from a woman aged 60-75 years with primary liver carcinoma and hepatitis B virus infection. CDR3 in amino acids: CASSSSFRINTEAFF. CDR3 nucleotides: TGTGCCAGCAGCTCTTCTTTTCGTATAAACACTGAAGCTTTCTTT.